This T cell receptor beta chain originates from a study of blood T cell repertoires in COVID-19. Study at large: Donors in the United States, Italy and Spain gave samples during acute or convalescent COVID-19.

Under the authors' procedure: Reference gene primer amplification in the assay estimated nucleated cell counts. Using immunoSEQ multiplex PCR, the repertoire was profiled, and TCRdb retains in-frame clones only, with some absent. The V and J calls and the clone size are those of that table, but D and trimming were determined from the DNA. The sample has about 440,000 clones; approximately 90% are singletons. The sequence came from a woman in her fifties or sixties with COVID-19, enrolled during active disease. Sequences were obtained from peripheral blood.

The CDR3 protein is CASSLTRITGELFF. Here the CDR3 DNA reads TGTGCCAGCAGCCTGACTAGGATCACCGGGGAGCTGTTTTTT. V is TRBV7-2 and J is TRBJ2-2; maybe TRBD2 (6 bases). In germline, CDR1 is SGHTA, CDR2 FQGNSA. The CDR3 sequence is 14 residues long. V was trimmed by 5 bases and J by 4 bases, leaving 11 bases between them.